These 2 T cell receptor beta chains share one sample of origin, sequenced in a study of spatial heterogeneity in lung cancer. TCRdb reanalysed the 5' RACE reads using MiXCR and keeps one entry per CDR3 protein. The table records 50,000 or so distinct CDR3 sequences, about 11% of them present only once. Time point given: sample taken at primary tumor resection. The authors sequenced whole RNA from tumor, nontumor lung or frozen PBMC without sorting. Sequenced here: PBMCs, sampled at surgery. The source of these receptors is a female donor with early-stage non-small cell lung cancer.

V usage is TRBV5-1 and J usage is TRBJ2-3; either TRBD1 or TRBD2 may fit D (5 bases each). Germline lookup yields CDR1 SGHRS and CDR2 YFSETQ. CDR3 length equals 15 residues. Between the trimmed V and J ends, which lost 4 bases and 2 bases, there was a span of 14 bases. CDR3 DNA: TGCGCCAGCAGCCAATCGGGGCACTACACAGATACGCAGTATTTT. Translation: CASSQSGHYTDTQYF.

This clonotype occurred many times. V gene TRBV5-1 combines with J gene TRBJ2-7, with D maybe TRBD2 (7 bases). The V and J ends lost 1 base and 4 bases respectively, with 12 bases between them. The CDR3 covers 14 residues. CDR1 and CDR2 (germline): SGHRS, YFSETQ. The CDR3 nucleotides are TGCGCCAGCAGCTTGTCGGGGGGCGGTTACGAGCAGTACTTC. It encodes CASSLSGGGYEQYF.